These 18 T cell receptor beta chains were all obtained from the same sample, sequenced in a study of T cell clonotyping in hematopoietic cell transplantation (dated by TCRdb to about 2021). The method behind the library was the immunoSEQ multiplex PCR assay. Held by TCRdb, this immuneACCESS table contains in-frame sequences only and omits some clones. Under half of the omission traces to an unresolved V gene where checked; the cause of the rest is unknown. The sample profile shows fewer than 50,000 clones; about nine tenths of them were found once. Clones ranked in the top ten supply under 6.5% of the sample. The time point label corresponds to: recipient sample about 28 days before transplant, after cytoreduction. The sequenced sample was peripheral blood mononuclear cells, obtained before stem cell transplant. The receptors were gathered from a man aged 55 to 70 with biphenotypic leukemia. Some clones in this sample may be carry-over from other donors' samples.

The chain joins TRBV10-3 to TRBJ2-7; D assignment may be TRBD1 or TRBD2 (5 bases each). Germline CDR1 is ENHRY and CDR2 is SYGVKD. Between the trimmed V and J ends, which lost 0 bases and 5 bases, there was a span of 17 bases. The CDR3 runs to 16 residues. The CDR3 sequence: CAISESRVGVDNEQYF. The CDR3 bases are TGTGCCATCAGTGAGTCGAGGGTAGGGGTCGATAACGAGCAGTACTTC.

The rearrangement uses TRBV7-3 and TRBJ2-3; maybe TRBD2 (5 bases). Germline V gene data show CDR1 as SGHTA and CDR2 as FQGTGA. V was shortened by 6 bases and J by 2 bases, with 9 bases between the two germline ends. The CDR3 length is 13 residues. The CDR3 loop reads CASSSRDTDTQYF. In DNA, the CDR3 is TGTGCCAGCAGTTCACGGGACACAGATACGCAGTATTTT.

V gene TRBV9 combines with J gene TRBJ1-2; the match to TRBD1 covers 10 bases. The CDR3 extends over 15 amino acids. CDR1 and CDR2 (germline): SGDLS, YYNGEE. V was pared by 0 bases and J by 6 bases, with 5 bases of the junction left unmatched. CDR3 loop: CASSVGAGQGNGYTF. In nucleotides, the CDR3 is TGTGCCAGCAGCGTAGGGGCGGGACAGGGGAATGGCTACACCTTC.

The chain uses TRBV28 and TRBJ1-3; no clear D gene. Between the trimmed V and J ends, which lost 4 bases and 0 bases, there was a span of 1 base. Germline V CDR1 and CDR2: MDHEN, SYDVKM. The CDR3 has 12 residues. DNA of the CDR3: TGTGCCAGCAGTTACTCTGGAAACACCATATATTTT. The encoded protein is CASSYSGNTIYF. Variable domain in full (rest from reference TRBV28 and TRBJ1-3): DVKVTQSSRYLVKRTGEKVFLECVQDMDHENMFWYRQDPGLGLRLIYFSYDVKMKEKGDIPEGYSVSREKKERFSLILESASTNQTSMYLCASSYSGNTIYFGEGSWLTVV.

The J gene is TRBJ2-3, the V gene TRBV10-3; 7 bases match TRBD1. In germline, CDR1 is ENHRY, CDR2 SYGVKD. There are 14 residues in the CDR3. J was trimmed by 3 bases and V by 6 bases; bases with no gene match: 6. CDR3 amino acids: CAISDRVATDTQYF. CDR3 sequence (DNA): TGTGCCATCAGCGACAGGGTTGCGACAGATACGCAGTATTTT.

V is TRBV5-1 and J is TRBJ2-3; 10 positions match TRBD2. Germline CDR1 and CDR2: SGHRS and YFSETQ. This CDR3 is built from 16 residues. The V gene end was trimmed by 4 bases and the J gene end by 6 bases; junction bases not matched to a gene: 11. The CDR3 is CASSPLSSGRTDTQYF. The CDR3 region has the DNA TGCGCCAGCAGCCCGCTTAGTAGCGGGAGGACGGATACGCAGTATTTT. Together with reference TRBV5-1 and TRBJ2-3, the CDR3 gives the full variable domain: KAGVTQTPRYLIKTRGQQVTLSCSPISGHRSVSWYQQTPGQGLQFLFEYFSETQRNKGNFPGRFSGRQFSNSRSEMNVSTLELGDSALYLCASSPLSSGRTDTQYFGPGTRLTVL.

The rearrangement links TRBV30 to TRBJ2-7, with 9 bases fitting TRBD2. There are 13 residues in the CDR3. From germline, CDR1 is GTSNPN and CDR2 SVGIG (reference sequence). The junction had 5 bases not matched to a gene; V was cut back by 2 bases and J by 6 bases. The chain's CDR3 is CAWSRGRVGEQYF. The CDR3 nucleotides are TGTGCCTGGAGTCGCGGGAGGGTGGGCGAGCAGTACTTC.

CDR3 sequence: CASSKSGLAETSTDTQYF. Here the CDR3 DNA reads TGTGCCAGCAGCAAGAGTGGGCTAGCGGAGACTTCCACAGATACGCAGTATTTT. The chain links TRBV7-2 to TRBJ2-3; 7 bases line up with TRBD2. Germline V lookup: CDR1 SGHTA, CDR2 FQGNSA. The CDR3 loop spans 18 amino acids. Trimming removed 5 bases from V and 2 bases from J; junction bases left unmatched: 16.

Here the CDR3 DNA reads TGTGCCACCCGATCGGCAGGAGCCTACGAGCAGTACTTC. Protein product: CATRSAGAYEQYF. The chain carries TRBV25-1 and TRBJ2-7; D gene unclear. There are 13 residues in the CDR3. The V end lost 10 bases, the J end lost 2 bases, and 15 bases lay between the germline ends. Germline values: CDR1 MGHDK, CDR2 SYGVNS.

The V gene is TRBV30, the J gene TRBJ1-2, with unresolved D. Trimming cost V 5 bases and J 5 bases, with 12 bases left between them. Germline V CDR1 and CDR2: GTSNPN, SVGIG (reference sequence). This CDR3 is 12 amino acids long. This CDR3 is CAWGREDYGYTF. CDR3 in DNA: TGTGCCTGGGGCCGGGAGGATTATGGCTACACCTTC.

The CDR3 sequence is CASSSSGRRVNEQFF. In nucleotides, the CDR3 is TGTGCCAGTAGTTCTAGCGGGAGGCGGGTGAATGAGCAGTTCTTC. The chain employs TRBV19 and TRBJ2-1; TRBD2 matches 11 bases. The V segment lost 5 bases and the J segment 7 bases; nucleotides outside the gene matches: 7. The germline CDR1 and CDR2 sequences are LNHDA and SQIVND (reference sequence). CDR3 length: 15 amino acids.

The genes are TRBV2 and TRBJ2-1, with 7 bases aligning to TRBD2. Germline V CDR1 and CDR2: SNHLY, FYNNEI. The V segment lost 7 bases and the J segment 6 bases; nucleotides outside the gene matches: 9. This CDR3 comprises 14 residues. The CDR3: CASTLAGVINEQFF. The CDR3 DNA reads as TGTGCCAGCACCTTAGCGGGCGTTATCAATGAGCAGTTCTTC.

J is TRBJ1-4 and V is TRBV9; D is possibly TRBD1 (5 bases). CDR3 size: 15 residues. Germline V CDR1 and CDR2: SGDLS, YYNGEE. V was clipped by 0 bases and J by 8 bases, with 14 bases between them. Written as DNA, the CDR3 is TGTGCCAGCAGCGTAGAGACAGAGGACTCCGAAAAACTGTTTTTT. Translating it yields CASSVETEDSEKLFF.

V is TRBV28 and J is TRBJ1-1, with D maybe TRBD1 (5 bases). This CDR3 is 13 amino acids long. Germline values: CDR1 MDHEN, CDR2 SYDVKM. V lost 6 bases, J lost 11 bases, and 19 bases lay in between. CDR3 region: CASSLLGGTGAFF. CDR3 DNA: TGTGCCAGCAGCCTCCTTGGCGGGACGGGGGCTTTCTTT.

The V and J genes are TRBV27 and TRBJ2-2; tentative D call: TRBD1 (6 bases). The V and J ends lost 3 bases and 4 bases respectively, with 6 bases between them. Germline assignment: CDR1 MNHEY and CDR2 SMNVEV (reference sequence). This CDR3 spans 13 amino acids. The CDR3 reads CASSLGATGELFF. CDR3 DNA sequence: TGTGCCAGCAGTTTGGGGGCCACCGGGGAGCTGTTTTTT.

This chain uses TRBV7-3 with TRBJ2-2; D uncertain. The CDR3 covers 14 residues. Germline CDR1 reads SGHTA; CDR2 reads FQGTGA. The V end lost 5 bases, the J end lost 6 bases, and 13 bases lay between the germline ends. The CDR3 coding sequence is TGTGCCAGCAGCCCCCAAACCCGATCCGGGGAGCTGTTTTTT. As protein: CASSPQTRSGELFF.

The chain is built from TRBV7-8 and TRBJ2-7, with unresolved D. V lost 5 bases to trimming and J lost 0 bases, with 8 bases between them. Per the germline V gene, CDR1 is SGHVS and CDR2 is FQNEAQ. The CDR3 contains 13 residues. Here the CDR3 DNA reads TGTGCCAGCAGCCGGAGTGCCTCCTACGAGCAGTACTTC. This translates into CASSRSASYEQYF.

This clone was observed once. V and J are TRBV30 and TRBJ1-2; D is uncertain. With 4 bases removed from V and 7 bases from J, the gap between germline ends came to 10 bases. The CDR3 is 11 residues long. CDR1 and CDR2 from the germline V gene are GTSNPN and SVGIG (reference sequence). The CDR3 DNA is TGTGCCTGGAATTATCGGGGTGGCTACACCTTC. The encoded protein is CAWNYRGGYTF. The full variable domain, with the rest looked up from reference TRBV30 and TRBJ1-2, is SQTIHQWPATLVQPVGSPLSLECTVEGTSNPNLYWYRQAAGRGLQLLFYSVGIGQISSEVPQNLSASRPQDRQFILSSKKLLLSDSGFYLCAWNYRGGYTFGSGTRLTVV.